This is a list of T cell receptor beta chains from one sample in a study of OX40 agonist ivuxolimab in advanced cancers. Generated by immunoSEQ multiplex PCR, the TCRdb table keeps only in-frame clones and is missing some. The sample shows about 84,000 clones, more than 70% of them seen only once. Sequencing used CD4+ or CD8+ T cells sorted from blood, obtained in a trial of the OX40 agonist ivuxolimab. These receptors were obtained from an adult with an advanced solid tumor such as melanoma, head and neck, liver or kidney cancer. The CDR3 runs from the conserved cysteine through the conserved F or W. The D gene is left open where the match is weak. Expanded clones are given a class, and other clones once, few, many or no size at all.

J: TRBJ1-4; size: -; V: TRBV25-1; D: -; DNA: TGTGCCAGCAGTGACACAGGGTGGTTTAATGAAAAACTGTTTTTT; CDR3: CASSDTGWFNEKLFF
J: TRBJ2-3; size: -; V: TRBV9; D: -; DNA: TGTGCCAGCAGCGTAGGGGCTACCGGCACAGATACGCAGTATTTT; CDR3: CASSVGATGTDTQYF
J: TRBJ2-1; size: -; V: TRBV5-1; D: TRBD1; DNA: TGCGCCAGCAGCTCGGGACAGGACTACAATGAGCAGTTCTTC; CDR3: CASSSGQDYNEQFF
J: TRBJ1-1; size: -; V: TRBV15; D: -; DNA: TGTGCCACCAGCAGAGTTGGAGGGGGGAACACTGAAGCTTTCTTT; CDR3: CATSRVGGGNTEAFF
J: TRBJ2-1; size: -; V: TRBV30; D: -; DNA: TGTGCCTGGAGGGGTAACAATGAGCAGTTCTTC; CDR3: CAWRGNNEQFF
J: TRBJ2-7; size: -; V: TRBV30; D: -; DNA: TGTGCCTGGAGTGTTTCCTCCTACGAGCAGTACTTC; CDR3: CAWSVSSYEQYF
J: TRBJ2-7; size: -; V: TRBV6-1; D: -; DNA: TGTGCCAGCAGGAGAGGCGAGGGGGCCTACGAGCAGTACTTC; CDR3: CASRRGEGAYEQYF
J: TRBJ2-3; size: -; V: TRBV27; D: -; DNA: TGTGCCAGCAGTCTCAATGGAGAGGGAGAGATTATAGATACGCAGTATTTT; CDR3: CASSLNGEGEIIDTQYF
J: TRBJ1-2; size: -; V: TRBV19; D: -; DNA: TGTGCCAGTGGGGCAGACAGCGTGATTTCGTTTGGCTACACCTTC; CDR3: CASGADSVISFGYTF
J: TRBJ2-7; size: -; V: TRBV19; D: -; DNA: TGTGCCAGTAGTAAGTCAGGGGCGGGCTACGAGCAGTACTTC; CDR3: CASSKSGAGYEQYF
J: TRBJ2-7; size: -; V: TRBV29-1; D: -; DNA: TGCAGCGTGGAAGGTGGAATCCACGAGCAGTACTTC; CDR3: CSVEGGIHEQYF
J: TRBJ1-5; size: -; V: TRBV5-4; D: -; DNA: TGTGCCAGCAGCCAAGGACAGAATCAGCCCCAGCATTTT; CDR3: CASSQGQNQPQHF
J: TRBJ1-1; size: -; V: TRBV10-1; D: -; DNA: TGCGCCAGCAGTGATGGGCCTCGGGCTGAAGCTTTCTTT; CDR3: CASSDGPRAEAFF
J: TRBJ2-2; size: -; V: TRBV10-3; D: TRBD2; DNA: TGTGCCATCAGTGAGTTGGGACTAGCGGGGTCGAACACCGGGGAGCTGTTTTTT; CDR3: CAISELGLAGSNTGELFF
J: TRBJ2-1; size: -; V: TRBV2; D: TRBD2; DNA: TGTGCCAGCAGTGATGGACTAGCTATCCATGAGCAGTTCTTC; CDR3: CASSDGLAIHEQFF
J: TRBJ2-3; size: -; V: TRBV5-4; D: -; DNA: TGTGCCAGCAGCTTGGACAGCTCTAGCACAGATACGCAGTATTTT; CDR3: CASSLDSSSTDTQYF
J: TRBJ2-7; size: -; V: TRBV25-1; D: -; DNA: TGTGCCAGCAGTCGGGGCAACAGGGGGGGCTACGAGCAGTACTTC; CDR3: CASSRGNRGGYEQYF
J: TRBJ2-3; size: -; V: TRBV27; D: TRBD1; DNA: TGTGCCAGCTCGGACAGGGCGAGTGCAGATACGCAGTATTTT; CDR3: CASSDRASADTQYF
J: TRBJ1-5; size: -; V: TRBV25-1; D: -; DNA: TGTGCCAGCAGTGAATCAGGACAGAGCAATCAGCCCCAGCATTTT; CDR3: CASSESGQSNQPQHF
J: TRBJ2-1; size: -; V: TRBV6-1; D: -; DNA: TGTGCCAGCAGTGAAGCCAGTGAGCAGTTCTTC; CDR3: CASSEASEQFF
J: TRBJ1-1; size: -; V: TRBV5-1; D: TRBD1; DNA: TGCGCCAGCAGCTCCGGACAGGGGTGGATGAACACTGAAGCTTTCTTT; CDR3: CASSSGQGWMNTEAFF
J: TRBJ1-1; size: -; V: TRBV30; D: -; DNA: TGTGCCTTTTCACCTAACAGGGCGGAGAACACTGAAGCTTTCTTT; CDR3: CAFSPNRAENTEAFF
J: TRBJ1-1; size: -; V: TRBV27; D: -; DNA: TGTGCCAGCAGTCCTTTCCTAGCCCGGAACACTGAAGCTTTCTTT; CDR3: CASSPFLARNTEAFF
J: TRBJ2-7; size: -; V: TRBV7-2; D: TRBD1; DNA: TGTGCCAGCAGCCTCACCGGGACAGGGGGCTACGAGCAGTACTTC; CDR3: CASSLTGTGGYEQYF
J: TRBJ1-1; size: -; V: TRBV7-2; D: -; DNA: TGTGCCAGCAGCTTAGCCGGCAGACGGACTGAAGCTTTCTTT; CDR3: CASSLAGRRTEAFF
J: TRBJ1-2; size: -; V: TRBV4-2; D: TRBD1; DNA: TGTGCCAGCAGCAGACCGGGACAGGAGGACTATGGCTACACCTTC; CDR3: CASSRPGQEDYGYTF
J: TRBJ1-3; size: -; V: TRBV30; D: -; DNA: TGTGCCTGGCAGGCTGGAAACACCATATATTTT; CDR3: CAWQAGNTIYF
J: TRBJ2-2; size: -; V: TRBV7-9; D: TRBD1; DNA: TGTGCCAGCAGCCCGGGACAGGGGAGGACCGGGGAGCTGTTTTTT; CDR3: CASSPGQGRTGELFF
J: TRBJ1-4; size: -; V: TRBV6-5; D: -; DNA: TGTGCCAGCAGACCCGGGGGGCGGGGTGAAAAACTGTTTTTT; CDR3: CASRPGGRGEKLFF
J: TRBJ2-1; size: once; V: TRBV5-8; D: -; DNA: TGTGCCAGCAGCTTCGGTCAGGGGAACTACAATGAGCAGTTCTTC; CDR3: CASSFGQGNYNEQFF
J: TRBJ2-2; size: -; V: TRBV30; D: TRBD2; DNA: TGTGCCTGGACGTTCAAGCGGGGGTCGTACACCGGGGAGCTGTTTTTT; CDR3: CAWTFKRGSYTGELFF
J: TRBJ2-2; size: once; V: TRBV27; D: -; DNA: TGTGCCAGCAGAAACACCGGGGAGCTGTTTTTT; CDR3: CASRNTGELFF
J: TRBJ2-2; size: -; V: TRBV5-1; D: TRBD1; DNA: TGCGCCAGCAGCCCTGGACAGGGAAGGATGGTCGGGGAGCTGTTTTTT; CDR3: CASSPGQGRMVGELFF
J: TRBJ1-5; size: -; V: TRBV19; D: TRBD1; DNA: TGTGCCAGTAGTATATCTGAGACAGGGGTGGGAAGCAGCAATCAGCCCCAGCATTTT; CDR3: CASSISETGVGSSNQPQHF
J: TRBJ1-5; size: few; V: TRBV2; D: -; DNA: TGTGCCAGCACAGGGCTAGGCAATCAGCCCCAGCATTTT; CDR3: CASTGLGNQPQHF
J: TRBJ2-7; size: -; V: TRBV28; D: -; DNA: TGTGCCAGCAGACGGAACTCCTACGAGCAGTACTTC; CDR3: CASRRNSYEQYF
J: TRBJ2-1; size: once; V: TRBV30; D: TRBD2; DNA: TGTGCCTGGAGTGTGCGGCCTAGCGGGGCCAATGAGCAGTTCTTC; CDR3: CAWSVRPSGANEQFF
J: TRBJ2-3; size: -; V: TRBV15; D: -; DNA: TGTGCCACCCGCCGGGTGCTGGCGACTGATACGCAGTATTTT; CDR3: CATRRVLATDTQYF
J: TRBJ1-1; size: once; V: TRBV10-3; D: TRBD1; DNA: TGTGCCATCAGAGTAACCGGGACAGGGGGCTTTGCTTTCTTT; CDR3: CAIRVTGTGGFAFF
J: TRBJ1-1; size: -; V: TRBV5-1; D: -; DNA: TGCGCCAGCCGATTAGATGCAGAGTACACTGAAGCTTTCTTT; CDR3: CASRLDAEYTEAFF
J: TRBJ2-2; size: once; V: TRBV11-2; D: TRBD2; DNA: TGTGCCAGCAGTCTCTCAGGGCGCGGGGGCGGGGAGCTGTTTTTT; CDR3: CASSLSGRGGGELFF
J: TRBJ2-2; size: -; V: TRBV5-6; D: TRBD2; DNA: TGTGCCAGCAGCTTGGGTCCGCGGGGGGGCGCCGGGGAGCTGTTTTTT; CDR3: CASSLGPRGGAGELFF
J: TRBJ1-1; size: -; V: TRBV5-1; D: -; DNA: TGCGCCAGCGCCCAATTGGGAGGGAGCACTGAAGCTTTCTTT; CDR3: CASAQLGGSTEAFF
J: TRBJ2-2; size: -; V: TRBV6-1; D: TRBD1; DNA: TGTGCCAGCAGTTCCGGGACAGGGCCCGGGGAGCTGTTTTTT; CDR3: CASSSGTGPGELFF
J: TRBJ2-3; size: once; V: TRBV30; D: -; DNA: TGTGCCTGGAGCCGCCAGACCCTCCCAGATACGCAGTATTTT; CDR3: CAWSRQTLPDTQYF
J: TRBJ1-1; size: -; V: TRBV25-1; D: -; DNA: TGTGCCAGCAGTGAAAGAGGCAAAGCTTTCTTT; CDR3: CASSERGKAFF
J: TRBJ2-1; size: -; V: TRBV18; D: -; DNA: TGTGCCAGCTCACCACTCGGGACGACACACTACAATGAGCAGTTCTTC; CDR3: CASSPLGTTHYNEQFF
J: TRBJ2-1; size: once; V: TRBV30; D: -; DNA: TGTGCCTGGAGTTGGAGAAAACACAATGGTGAGCAGTTCTTC; CDR3: CAWSWRKHNGEQFF